This is a list of T cell receptor beta chains from one sample in a study of technical replicates of blood from a handful of donors. Clones were read by immunoSEQ multiplex PCR, and TCRdb kept only the in-frame ones, dropping some. The repertoire consists of 82,000 or so clones, with roughly 95% occurring once and the leading ten covering approximately 0.41%. The sequencing input was T cells isolated from PBMCs. The source is a human donor in good health. Each CDR3 is given with its conserved first and last residue.

j_call,v_call,cdr3_aa
TRBJ2-1,TRBV9,CASSEGLSSSYNEQFF
TRBJ2-7,TRBV5-1,CASSLEQGRGDEQYF
TRBJ2-1,TRBV5-1,CASSPTGGLYNEQFF
TRBJ2-1,TRBV10-3,CAISESGGSTYNEQFF
TRBJ2-4,TRBV25-1,CASSDRTALAKNIQYF
TRBJ2-1,TRBV27,CASSLSEPSYNEQFF
TRBJ2-7,TRBV7-9,CASSLGFAAYEQYF
TRBJ2-2,TRBV4-2,CASSQGDRVGTGELFF
TRBJ2-5,TRBV7-3,CASGEGLASETQYF
TRBJ1-2,TRBV29-1,CSVEFGQGTYGYTF
TRBJ2-1,TRBV28,CASSFPGAGYNEQFF
TRBJ2-7,TRBV6-5,CASSYPRTVSEEQYF